This T cell receptor beta chain is drawn from a study of blood T cells in healthy people across ages. This clonotype was found a few times. The CDR3 is made up of 14 amino acids. V dropped 6 bases and J dropped 8; count of bases not matched to a gene: 11. In germline, CDR1 is SGDLS, CDR2 YYNGEE. Next came a second PCR, run for about 6 to 12 cycles, which used a sample-barcoded 5' primer along with a J-beta primer mix. MiXCR, applied by TCRdb to the 5' RACE reads, yields one record per CDR3 protein. The data hold approximately 800,000 distinct CDR3 sequences, with roughly 24% observed a single time. These records were also assigned to another study, of T cells of mothers and their children.

Sequencing was carried out using blood. This chain joins TRBV9 and TRBJ2-1, with 7 positions matching TRBD1. The clonotype was recovered from a boy younger than 18 in good health. The CDR3, as DNA: TGTGCCAGCAACAGACAGGGTCGCTTGGATGAGCAGTTCTTC. Its translation: CASNRQGRLDEQFF. The full variable domain, rest sourced from reference TRBV9 and TRBJ2-1, is DSGVTQTPKHLITATGQRVTLRCSPRSGDLSVYWYQQSLDQGLQFLIQYYNGEERAKGNILERFSAQQFPDLHSELNLSSLELGDSALYFCASNRQGRLDEQFFGPGTRLTVL.